A selection of T cell receptor beta chains follows, all from one sample in a study of blood T cell repertoires in COVID-19. Method: immunoSEQ multiplex PCR; TCRdb's copy keeps in-frame clones and lacks some. This sample yields a few hundred thousand clones, of which about nine tenths are seen a single time; approximately 0.94% belongs to the top ten. Material: peripheral blood. Receptor source: a woman in her thirties or forties who had recovered from COVID-19. CDR3s include the opening cysteine and the closing phenylalanine or tryptophan. A D gene is named only where the DNA matches it firmly. Where a row states a size, it is once, few, many or the class of an expanded clone; other rows omit it.

d_call: TRBD1
clone_size: NA
j_call: TRBJ2-3
v_call: TRBV24-1
cdr3_aa: CATSDPGTGGTDTQYF
cdr3_nt: TGTGCCACCAGTGATCCCGGGACAGGAGGCACAGATACGCAGTATTTT

d_call: TRBD2
clone_size: NA
j_call: TRBJ2-7
v_call: TRBV29-1
cdr3_aa: CSVLGLAGGGFSYEQYF
cdr3_nt: TGCAGCGTCCTCGGACTAGCGGGAGGGGGATTCTCCTACGAGCAGTACTTC

d_call: TRBD1
clone_size: NA
j_call: TRBJ1-5
v_call: TRBV7-8
cdr3_aa: CASSFGQGANQPQHF
cdr3_nt: TGTGCCAGCAGCTTTGGGCAGGGGGCGAATCAGCCCCAGCATTTT

d_call: NA
clone_size: once
j_call: TRBJ2-7
v_call: TRBV4-2
cdr3_aa: CASSQDDGASGLGPYEQYF
cdr3_nt: TGTGCCAGCAGCCAAGATGACGGTGCAAGCGGGCTAGGTCCCTACGAGCAGTACTTC

d_call: TRBD1
clone_size: NA
j_call: TRBJ1-2
v_call: TRBV7-2
cdr3_aa: CASSFVTGKGYTF
cdr3_nt: TGTGCCAGCAGCTTCGTGACAGGGAAGGGCTACACCTTC

d_call: NA
clone_size: NA
j_call: TRBJ2-2
v_call: TRBV4-1
cdr3_aa: CASSQVGSGNTGELFF
cdr3_nt: TGCGCCAGCAGCCAAGTAGGTAGCGGGAACACCGGGGAGCTGTTTTTT

d_call: TRBD2
clone_size: few
j_call: TRBJ2-7
v_call: TRBV3-1/TRBV3-2
cdr3_aa: CASMAGAGYEQYF
cdr3_nt: TGTGCCAGCATGGCGGGAGCGGGTTACGAGCAGTACTTC

d_call: TRBD2
clone_size: NA
j_call: TRBJ2-3
v_call: TRBV6-1
cdr3_aa: CASSDYGRGLAGVIDTQYF
cdr3_nt: TGTGCCAGCAGTGATTATGGTAGAGGACTAGCGGGAGTAATAGATACGCAGTATTTT

d_call: TRBD2
clone_size: NA
j_call: TRBJ2-5
v_call: TRBV7-2
cdr3_aa: CASSPARGGETQYF
cdr3_nt: TGTGCCAGCAGCCCCGCTCGGGGGGGAGAGACCCAGTACTTC

d_call: TRBD2
clone_size: NA
j_call: TRBJ2-3
v_call: TRBV24-1
cdr3_aa: CATSVAGIRDTQYF
cdr3_nt: TGTGCCACCAGCGTAGCGGGGATTCGAGATACGCAGTATTTT

d_call: TRBD1
clone_size: NA
j_call: TRBJ1-2
v_call: TRBV4-1
cdr3_aa: CASSQLVGDSYGYTF
cdr3_nt: TGCGCCAGCAGCCAACTCGTAGGGGACAGCTATGGCTACACCTTC

d_call: NA
clone_size: many
j_call: TRBJ1-1
v_call: TRBV29-1
cdr3_aa: CSVTGSNMNTEAFF
cdr3_nt: TGCAGCGTTACAGGATCCAACATGAACACTGAAGCTTTCTTT

d_call: NA
clone_size: few
j_call: TRBJ1-3
v_call: TRBV12-2
cdr3_aa: CASRSPRDRASGNTIYF
cdr3_nt: TGTGCAAGTCGCTCCCCCCGGGACAGGGCCTCTGGAAACACCATATATTTT

d_call: NA
clone_size: NA
j_call: TRBJ2-6
v_call: TRBV3-1/TRBV3-2
cdr3_aa: CASSPTGNSGANVLTF
cdr3_nt: TGTGCCAGCAGCCCCACCGGGAACTCTGGGGCCAACGTCCTGACTTTC

d_call: TRBD2
clone_size: NA
j_call: TRBJ2-1
v_call: TRBV3-1/TRBV3-2
cdr3_aa: CASSQATSGHNEQFF
cdr3_nt: TGTGCCAGCAGCCAAGCAACTAGCGGGCACAATGAGCAGTTCTTC

d_call: NA
clone_size: NA
j_call: TRBJ1-5
v_call: TRBV6-1
cdr3_aa: CASSDGAGRNQPQHF
cdr3_nt: TGTGCCAGCAGTGATGGGGCAGGGCGAAATCAGCCCCAGCATTTT

d_call: NA
clone_size: NA
j_call: TRBJ2-5
v_call: TRBV4-2
cdr3_aa: CASSQEGGRGETQYF
cdr3_nt: TGTGCCAGCAGCCAAGAAGGGGGAAGGGGGGAGACCCAGTACTTC

d_call: NA
clone_size: NA
j_call: TRBJ1-6
v_call: TRBV13
cdr3_aa: CASSLTGKDNSPLHF
cdr3_nt: TGTGCCAGCAGCTTAACAGGGAAGGATAATTCACCCCTCCACTTT

d_call: NA
clone_size: NA
j_call: TRBJ1-6
v_call: TRBV4-1
cdr3_aa: CASSHGDLFSPLHF
cdr3_nt: TGCGCCAGCAGCCACGGGGATTTGTTTTCACCCCTCCACTTT

d_call: TRBD2
clone_size: NA
j_call: TRBJ2-7
v_call: TRBV18
cdr3_aa: CASSPLLAGGPSGEQYF
cdr3_nt: TGTGCCAGCTCACCGTTACTAGCGGGAGGGCCCTCCGGCGAGCAGTACTTC

d_call: TRBD1
clone_size: many
j_call: TRBJ1-5
v_call: TRBV4-1
cdr3_aa: CASSPAGTVGNQPQHF
cdr3_nt: TGCGCCAGCAGCCCAGCCGGGACAGTGGGAAATCAGCCCCAGCATTTT

d_call: TRBD2
clone_size: NA
j_call: TRBJ2-1
v_call: TRBV28
cdr3_aa: CAGGTSGEYNEQFF
cdr3_nt: TGTGCCGGCGGGACTAGCGGGGAATACAATGAGCAGTTCTTC

d_call: NA
clone_size: NA
j_call: TRBJ1-2
v_call: TRBV9
cdr3_aa: CASSVGGVDYGYTF
cdr3_nt: TGTGCCAGCAGCGTTGGGGGGGTGGACTATGGCTACACCTTC

d_call: TRBD1
clone_size: once
j_call: TRBJ1-2
v_call: TRBV11-3
cdr3_aa: CASSLEGQGNYGYTF
cdr3_nt: TGTGCCAGCAGCTTAGAGGGACAGGGTAACTATGGCTACACCTTC

d_call: TRBD2
clone_size: NA
j_call: TRBJ2-1
v_call: TRBV28
cdr3_aa: CAIGGTAPTSYNEQFF
cdr3_nt: TGTGCCATCGGGGGGACGGCACCGACATCGTACAATGAGCAGTTCTTC

d_call: TRBD1
clone_size: NA
j_call: TRBJ1-2
v_call: TRBV5-4
cdr3_aa: CASSLFVTGEYGYTF
cdr3_nt: TGTGCCAGCAGCTTGTTTGTAACAGGGGAGTATGGCTACACCTTC

d_call: TRBD1
clone_size: once
j_call: TRBJ2-5
v_call: TRBV15
cdr3_aa: CATSTATDRVEETQYF
cdr3_nt: TGTGCCACCAGCACAGCAACGGACAGGGTAGAAGAGACCCAGTACTTC

d_call: NA
clone_size: NA
j_call: TRBJ1-5
v_call: TRBV6-5
cdr3_aa: CASSFDIGNQPQHF
cdr3_nt: TGTGCCAGCAGTTTCGACATTGGCAATCAGCCCCAGCATTTT

d_call: TRBD1
clone_size: once
j_call: TRBJ2-3
v_call: TRBV14
cdr3_aa: CASSQDQGVAVTDTQYF
cdr3_nt: TGTGCCAGCAGCCAAGATCAGGGGGTTGCCGTCACAGATACGCAGTATTTT

d_call: TRBD1
clone_size: NA
j_call: TRBJ1-4
v_call: TRBV18
cdr3_aa: CASSAGQGGEKLFF
cdr3_nt: TGTGCCAGCTCGGCGGGACAGGGCGGTGAAAAACTGTTTTTT

d_call: NA
clone_size: NA
j_call: TRBJ1-5
v_call: TRBV7-8
cdr3_aa: CASSSDSQFNQPQHF
cdr3_nt: TGTGCCAGCAGCTCGGACAGCCAATTTAATCAGCCCCAGCATTTT

d_call: TRBD2
clone_size: once
j_call: TRBJ2-6
v_call: TRBV7-8
cdr3_aa: CASSLPGTSGSGANVLTF
cdr3_nt: TGTGCCAGCAGCCTCCCCGGGACTAGTGGCTCTGGGGCCAACGTCCTGACTTTC

d_call: TRBD2
clone_size: NA
j_call: TRBJ2-7
v_call: TRBV5-8
cdr3_aa: CASSLGSGGLTYEQYF
cdr3_nt: TGTGCCAGCAGCTTGGGTTCGGGGGGATTGACCTACGAGCAGTACTTC

d_call: NA
clone_size: NA
j_call: TRBJ2-1
v_call: TRBV10-3
cdr3_aa: CAISLTVYNEQFF
cdr3_nt: TGTGCCATCAGCCTGACAGTTTACAATGAGCAGTTCTTC

d_call: NA
clone_size: NA
j_call: TRBJ2-2
v_call: TRBV21-1
cdr3_aa: CASSTRLPGQINTGELFF
cdr3_nt: TGTGCCAGCAGCACTCGCCTCCCGGGACAAATAAACACCGGGGAGCTGTTTTTT

d_call: TRBD2
clone_size: NA
j_call: TRBJ2-1
v_call: TRBV28
cdr3_aa: CASRETQSGRYEQFF
cdr3_nt: TGTGCCAGCAGGGAAACACAAAGCGGGAGGTATGAGCAGTTCTTC

d_call: NA
clone_size: once
j_call: TRBJ1-1
v_call: TRBV29-1
cdr3_aa: CSVVGGDTEAFF
cdr3_nt: TGCAGCGTTGTTGGGGGGGACACTGAAGCTTTCTTT

d_call: NA
clone_size: few
j_call: TRBJ1-4
v_call: TRBV7-8
cdr3_aa: CASSLGQSTNEKLFF
cdr3_nt: TGTGCCAGCAGCCTCGGACAGTCAACTAATGAAAAACTGTTTTTT

d_call: NA
clone_size: NA
j_call: TRBJ2-6
v_call: TRBV27
cdr3_aa: CASSGGEDGANVLTF
cdr3_nt: TGTGCCAGCAGTGGCGGGGAGGATGGGGCCAACGTCCTGACTTTC

d_call: NA
clone_size: NA
j_call: TRBJ2-7
v_call: TRBV5-1
cdr3_aa: CASSLQGPYEQYF
cdr3_nt: TGCGCCAGCAGCTTGCAGGGCCCCTACGAGCAGTACTTC

d_call: NA
clone_size: NA
j_call: TRBJ2-2
v_call: TRBV11-2
cdr3_aa: CASSLREPGTGTGELFF
cdr3_nt: TGTGCCAGCAGCCTACGGGAGCCAGGGACCGGTACCGGGGAGCTGTTTTTT

d_call: NA
clone_size: NA
j_call: TRBJ2-3
v_call: TRBV12-3/TRBV12-4
cdr3_aa: CASSLLRVDTQYF
cdr3_nt: TGTGCCAGCAGCCTTCTTCGGGTAGATACGCAGTATTTT

d_call: TRBD1
clone_size: NA
j_call: TRBJ1-2
v_call: TRBV5-1
cdr3_aa: CASSLASGTGAHYGYTF
cdr3_nt: TGCGCCAGCAGCTTGGCCTCCGGGACAGGGGCCCACTATGGCTACACCTTC

d_call: TRBD1
clone_size: NA
j_call: TRBJ1-1
v_call: TRBV7-9
cdr3_aa: CASSLGTGVDTEAFF
cdr3_nt: TGTGCCAGCAGCTTAGGGACAGGGGTTGACACTGAAGCTTTCTTT

d_call: NA
clone_size: few
j_call: TRBJ1-2
v_call: TRBV18
cdr3_aa: CASSPSAQGYGYTF
cdr3_nt: TGTGCCAGCTCACCGTCCGCACAGGGCTATGGCTACACCTTC

d_call: TRBD1
clone_size: NA
j_call: TRBJ2-4
v_call: TRBV13
cdr3_aa: CASSLEQGIQYF
cdr3_nt: TGTGCCAGCAGCTTAGAACAGGGGATTCAGTACTTC

d_call: NA
clone_size: NA
j_call: TRBJ2-5
v_call: TRBV7-2
cdr3_aa: CASSFPGREETQYF
cdr3_nt: TGTGCCAGCAGCTTCCCGGGAAGAGAGGAGACCCAGTACTTC

d_call: NA
clone_size: few
j_call: TRBJ2-3
v_call: TRBV28
cdr3_aa: CASRAPGSTDTQYF
cdr3_nt: TGTGCCAGCAGGGCGCCGGGGAGCACAGATACGCAGTATTTT

d_call: NA
clone_size: NA
j_call: TRBJ2-2
v_call: TRBV27
cdr3_aa: CASSLFGGGLTGELFF
cdr3_nt: TGTGCCAGCAGTTTATTTGGAGGGGGCTTAACCGGGGAGCTGTTTTTT

d_call: NA
clone_size: few
j_call: TRBJ2-6
v_call: TRBV5-1
cdr3_aa: CASSSGSGANVLTF
cdr3_nt: TGCGCCAGCAGCTCGGGGTCTGGGGCCAACGTCCTGACTTTC